Each of the 20 T cell receptor beta chains below was sequenced from the same sample in a study of cytomegalovirus exposure and HLA in healthy donors. The primer mix had 60 Vbeta and 13 Jbeta primers. Here immunoSEQ multiplex PCR was the method, and the copy in TCRdb shows in-frame clones only, minus some. The table has about 270,000 clones, around 66% seen once. The specimen was PBMCs. These receptors came from a female donor in good health and CMV-seronegative.

The chain carries TRBV27 and TRBJ1-2; D gene uncertain. Germline V gene sequence: CDR1 MNHEY, CDR2 SMNVEV (reference sequence). Trimming took 3 bases from V and 7 from J, leaving 12 bases between them. The CDR3 consists of 13 residues. DNA for the CDR3: TGTGCCAGCAGTTTGGGAGGGCCGAGTGGCTACACCTTC. Its protein is CASSLGGPSGYTF.

The chain employs TRBV2 and TRBJ1-2; TRBD1 aligns across 8 bases. Losses at the gene ends were 4 bases for V and 2 bases for J; bases not matched to a gene: 0. CDR1 is SNHLY and CDR2 is FYNNEI in the germline V gene. The CDR3 length is 13 residues. CDR3 nucleotides: TGTGCCAGCAGTGCAGGGGGCAACTATGGCTACACCTTC. Translating gives CASSAGGNYGYTF.

The chain combines TRBV29-1 with TRBJ1-1; TRBD1 matches 8 bases. This CDR3 has 14 amino acids. Germline trimming cut 7 bases from V and 1 base from J; bases unmatched to any gene: 8. Germline-derived CDR1 and CDR2 are SQVTM and ANQGSEA. CDR3 DNA: TGCAGCGGCGCCAGGGGGCTGGGGAACACTGAAGCTTTCTTT. Residues: CSGARGLGNTEAFF.

This clone was detected only once. One end of the junction does not line up with germline, which may come from a read error. J is TRBJ2-1 and V is TRBV7-9, with TRBD2 matching over 7 bases. The CDR3 loop spans 17 amino acids. Germline V gene data show CDR1 as SEHNR and CDR2 as FQNEAQ (reference sequence). The CDR3 sequence is CSSSLRGGGSVGDEQFF. As DNA, the CDR3 is TGTTCCAGCAGCTTAAGGGGCGGCGGGAGTGTAGGCGATGAGCAGTTCTTC.

The rearrangement uses TRBV5-1 and TRBJ2-1, with no clear D. With 1 base removed from V and 8 bases from J, the gap between germline ends came to 4 bases. Germline lookup yields CDR1 SGHRS and CDR2 YFSETQ. This CDR3 is 11 amino acids long. CDR3: CASSLSYEQFF. Written as DNA, the CDR3 is TGCGCCAGCAGCTTGAGCTATGAGCAGTTCTTC.

V and J are TRBV5-1 and TRBJ2-7, with 7 bases aligning to TRBD2. CDR3 length: 15 residues. Germline V gene sequence: CDR1 SGHRS, CDR2 YFSETQ. Unmatched junction bases numbered 7, after V lost 1 base and J lost 3 bases. The CDR3 reads CASSLQRASGYEQYF. DNA of the CDR3: TGCGCCAGCAGCTTGCAAAGGGCTAGCGGCTACGAGCAGTACTTC. Combining the CDR3 with reference TRBV5-1 and TRBJ2-7 gives the whole variable domain KAGVTQTPRYLIKTRGQQVTLSCSPISGHRSVSWYQQTPGQGLQFLFEYFSETQRNKGNFPGRFSGRQFSNSRSEMNVSTLELGDSALYLCASSLQRASGYEQYFGPGTRLTVT.

This clone was picked up one time. The chain couples TRBV14 to TRBJ2-2; D ambiguous. CDR3 size: 12 residues. Germline CDR1 and CDR2: SGHDN and FVKESK. Trimming removed 0 bases from V and 8 bases from J, with 4 bases in between. The CDR3 nucleotides read TGTGCCAGCAGCCAAGATCGTGGGGAGCTGTTTTTT. Its protein product is CASSQDRGELFF.

This clone was seen a handful of times. V is TRBV5-4 and J is TRBJ2-1, with TRBD2 matching 9 bases. The CDR3 extends over 13 amino acids. Germline V gene lookup returns CDR1 SGHNT and CDR2 YYREEE (reference sequence). The J segment lost 7 bases and the V segment lost 7 bases, leaving 6 bases of the junction unmatched. CDR3 in DNA: TGTGCCAGCTTCGGCGGGGGGGGGAATGAGCAGTTCTTC. Amino acid sequence: CASFGGGGNEQFF.

V and J are TRBV30 and TRBJ1-1; the D gene is possibly TRBD1 (6 bases). Germline V gives CDR1 GTSNPN, CDR2 SVGIG (reference sequence). The CDR3 has 13 residues. V dropped 0 bases and J dropped 3 bases, with 8 bases sitting between them. CDR3 amino acids: CAWSVAGDTEAFF. Written as DNA, the CDR3 is TGTGCCTGGAGTGTCGCAGGGGACACTGAAGCTTTCTTT. Looking up the rest from reference TRBV30 and TRBJ1-1 gives the full variable domain: SQTIHQWPATLVQPVGSPLSLECTVEGTSNPNLYWYRQAAGRGLQLLFYSVGIGQISSEVPQNLSASRPQDRQFILSSKKLLLSDSGFYLCAWSVAGDTEAFFGQGTRLTVV.

As regards this clone: Additional DNA sequences in this sample encode the identical CDR3. In DNA form, the CDR3 reads TGTGCCAGCAGCTTAGCCGGCTCTGGAAACACCATATATTTT. This codes for CASSLAGSGNTIYF. The V gene is TRBV7-9, the J gene TRBJ1-3, with D uncertain. CDR3 length: 14 residues. Trimming shortened V by 0 bases and J by 0 bases, and 3 bases separated the two germline ends. Germline loops: CDR1 SEHNR, CDR2 FQNEAQ (reference sequence).

The CDR3 sequence is CASSFSSGSYEQYF. For the CDR3, the DNA is TGCGCCAGCAGCTTTTCTAGCGGGAGCTACGAGCAGTACTTC. This rearrangement joins TRBV5-1 to TRBJ2-7; 10 bases match TRBD2. Trimming took 2 bases from V and 3 from J; bases not matched to a gene: 2. Germline V gene lookup returns CDR1 SGHRS and CDR2 YFSETQ. The CDR3 totals 14 residues.

This clone was seen a few times. The chain recombines TRBV9 with TRBJ1-2, with 9 positions matching TRBD1. Germline assignment: CDR1 SGDLS and CDR2 YYNGEE. This CDR3 comprises 15 residues. The trim removed 4 bases at V and 2 bases at J, leaving 6 bases unmatched. CDR3 in DNA: TGTGCCAGCAGCACACCCGGGACAGGGAACTATGGCTACACCTTC. Encoded protein: CASSTPGTGNYGYTF. The full variable domain, completed using reference TRBV9 and TRBJ1-2, is DSGVTQTPKHLITATGQRVTLRCSPRSGDLSVYWYQQSLDQGLQFLIQYYNGEERAKGNILERFSAQQFPDLHSELNLSSLELGDSALYFCASSTPGTGNYGYTFGSGTRLTVV.

The sample holds a few counts of this clone. The V gene is TRBV6-1, the J gene TRBJ2-3, with TRBD2 matching 7 bases. Germline lookup yields CDR1 MNHNS and CDR2 SASEGT. The CDR3 consists of 14 residues. Trimming removed 7 bases from V and 4 bases from J; junction bases left unmatched: 8. Here the CDR3 DNA reads TGTGCCAGCATCCCAGCGGGATCCCCAGATACGCAGTATTTT. As protein: CASIPAGSPDTQYF.

This sequence joins TRBV2 and TRBJ2-7, with TRBD2 matching over 7 bases. Losses at the gene ends were 2 bases for V and 4 bases for J; bases not matched to a gene: 8. The CDR3 covers 15 residues. CDR1 and CDR2 from the germline V gene are SNHLY and FYNNEI. CDR3 loop: CASSESSGTPYEQYF. The CDR3 DNA sequence: TGTGCCAGCAGTGAATCCAGCGGGACCCCATACGAGCAGTACTTC.

The chain has TRBV9 and TRBJ2-4; 10 bases map to TRBD2. The CDR3 loop spans 18 amino acids. V trimming: 4 bases; J trimming: 8 bases; junction bases outside the gene matches: 18. Germline V lookup: CDR1 SGDLS, CDR2 YYNGEE. Here the CDR3 DNA reads TGTGCCAGCAGCCCCCGGGGGAGAGGGACTAGCGAGGGGGACATTCAGTACTTC. Protein: CASSPRGRGTSEGDIQYF.

V gene TRBV9 combines with J gene TRBJ1-1, with 7 bases lining up with TRBD1. Germline V gene sequence: CDR1 SGDLS, CDR2 YYNGEE. This CDR3 is built from 17 residues. V lost 0 bases and J lost 4; bases outside the gene matches: 12. CDR3 DNA: TGTGCCAGCAGCGTAGGTGAGGGGGCGCGCCCTTCCACTGAAGCTTTCTTT. It yields the protein CASSVGEGARPSTEAFF.

The chain uses TRBV6-5 and TRBJ2-2, with 7 nucleotides matching TRBD2. The CDR3 contains 16 residues. With 0 bases clipped from V and 1 base from J, the junction kept 2 bases outside the gene matches. Germline V gene sequence: CDR1 MNHEY, CDR2 SVGAGI. The CDR3 loop is CASSYSSSGNTGELFF. As DNA, the CDR3 is TGTGCCAGCAGTTACTCGTCTAGCGGGAACACCGGGGAGCTGTTTTTT.

The genes are TRBV29-1 and TRBJ2-3; possibly TRBD1 for D (5 bases). This CDR3 is built from 14 residues. Germline loops: CDR1 SQVTM, CDR2 ANQGSEA. Trimming removed 0 bases from V and 0 bases from J, with 7 bases in between. DNA for the CDR3: TGCAGCGTTGAAGAAAAGGGGAGCACAGATACGCAGTATTTT. It yields the protein CSVEEKGSTDTQYF.

The genes are TRBV29-1 and TRBJ1-2, with no clear D. Trimming took off 4 bases at V and 6 bases at J, with 6 bases between the two ends. From germline, CDR1 is SQVTM and CDR2 ANQGSEA. This CDR3 has 10 amino acids. CDR3 sequence (DNA): TGCAGCGTTGTGAGGGATGGCTACACCTTC. Translation gives CSVVRDGYTF. Drawing the rest from reference TRBV29-1 and TRBJ1-2, the complete variable domain is SAVISQKPSRDICQRGTSLTIQCQVDSQVTMMFWYRQQPGQSLTLIATANQGSEATYESGFVIDKFPISRPNLTFSTLTVSNMSPEDSSIYLCSVVRDGYTFGSGTRLTVV.

This clone was detected a few times. This rearrangement joins TRBV21-1 to TRBJ2-2; the DNA was not compared with TRBD1, the D call given in the table. TRBV21-1 has pseudogene status. The CDR3 totals 14 residues. The CDR3 region is CASSNPQGHRGAVF. The DNA for the CDR3 is TGTGCCAGCAGCAATCCCCAGGGACACCGGGGAGCTGTTTTT.